Listed below are T cell receptor beta chains from one sample, sequenced in a study of cytomegalovirus exposure and HLA in healthy donors. Method: immunoSEQ multiplex PCR; TCRdb's copy keeps in-frame clones and lacks some. The profile shows 200,000 or so clones, more than 75% of them singletons. Sequenced input: PBMCs. These receptors came from a woman between 50 and 59 years old in good health and CMV-seropositive. The CDR3 runs from the conserved cysteine through the conserved F or W. Each record gives: D gene, clone size, J gene, V gene, CDR3 DNA, CDR3 protein. A D gene is named only where the DNA matches it firmly. Clone sizes are given selectively: once, few, many, or a class where the clone is expanded.

>TRBD1|few|TRBJ1-2|TRBV7-9
TGTGCCAGCAGCTTAGTAGGGAGGACAGGCTTTAACTATGGCTACACCTTC
CASSLVGRTGFNYGYTF
>.|.|TRBJ2-3|TRBV18
TGTGCCAGCTCACCACTCAGAGGTACAGATACGCAGTATTTT
CASSPLRGTDTQYF
>.|.|TRBJ2-5|TRBV7-9
TGTGCCAGCAGCTTAGGTGCGGGAATGGAGACCCAGTACTTC
CASSLGAGMETQYF
>.|.|TRBJ2-7|TRBV19
TGTGCCAGTAGTCTTACAGGGATCGAGCAGTACTTC
CASSLTGIEQYF
>TRBD2|few|TRBJ2-1|TRBV28
TGTGCCAGCAGGGTAACTAGCGGGGGGGCTAGTAATGAGCAGTTCTTC
CASRVTSGGASNEQFF
>.|.|TRBJ1-2|TRBV27
TGTGCCAGCAGTCCGGGGGTATGGAAGGGCTACACCTTC
CASSPGVWKGYTF
>TRBD2|.|TRBJ2-2|TRBV11-2
TGTGCCAGCAGCTACGACACTAGCGGGCTTAGGGGGGAGCTGTTTTTT
CASSYDTSGLRGELFF
>.|.|TRBJ1-1|TRBV5-1
TGCGCCAGCAGCTTGTGGGACTCGAACACTGAAGCTTTCTTT
CASSLWDSNTEAFF
>.|.|TRBJ2-3|TRBV7-2
TGTGCCAGCAGCTTAGCTTACACAGATACGCAGTATTTT
CASSLAYTDTQYF
>TRBD2|.|TRBJ2-7|TRBV5-1
TGCGCCAGCAGCTTCGGGGGGGTAGCGGGAGGCTACGAGCAGTACTTC
CASSFGGVAGGYEQYF
>.|.|TRBJ1-5|TRBV6-5
TGTGCCAGCAGCATAAGGGGGTATGATCAGCCCCAGCATTTT
CASSIRGYDQPQHF
>TRBD2|.|TRBJ2-1|TRBV6-1
TGTGCCAGCAGTGACGGACTAGCGGGAGTCAATGAGCAGTTCTTC
CASSDGLAGVNEQFF
>TRBD1|.|TRBJ1-2|TRBV6-6
TGTGCCAGCAGCCAAGGACAGGGGAACTATGGCTACACCTTC
CASSQGQGNYGYTF
>.|.|TRBJ2-3|TRBV6-5
TGTGCCAGCAGTTCGACAGATACGCAGTATTTT
CASSSTDTQYF